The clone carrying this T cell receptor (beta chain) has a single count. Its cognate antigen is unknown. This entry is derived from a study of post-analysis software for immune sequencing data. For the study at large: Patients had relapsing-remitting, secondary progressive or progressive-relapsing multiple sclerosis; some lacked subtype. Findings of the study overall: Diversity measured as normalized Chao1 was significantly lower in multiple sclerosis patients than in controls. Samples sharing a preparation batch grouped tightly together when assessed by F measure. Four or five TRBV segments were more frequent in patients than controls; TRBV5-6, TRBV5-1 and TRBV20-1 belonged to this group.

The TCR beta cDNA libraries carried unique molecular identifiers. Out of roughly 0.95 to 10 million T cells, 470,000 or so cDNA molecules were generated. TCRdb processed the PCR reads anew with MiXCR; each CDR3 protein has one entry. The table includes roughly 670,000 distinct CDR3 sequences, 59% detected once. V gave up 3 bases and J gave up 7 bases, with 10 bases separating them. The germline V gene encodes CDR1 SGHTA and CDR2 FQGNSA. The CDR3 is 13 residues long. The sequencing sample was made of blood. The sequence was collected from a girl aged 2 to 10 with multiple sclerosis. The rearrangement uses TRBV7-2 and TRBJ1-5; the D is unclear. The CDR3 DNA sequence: TGTGCCAGCAGCTTTACCACGGGCCAGCCCCAGCATTTT. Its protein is CASSFTTGQPQHF.